This TCR beta chain was documented in a study of breast tumors, draining lymph nodes, adjacent tissues. Germline CDR1 DFQATT, CDR2 SNEGSKA (reference sequence). The CDR3 extends over 13 amino acids. Unmatched junction bases numbered 7, after V lost 6 bases and J lost 4 bases. One entry per CDR3 protein results from TCRdb running MiXCR on the multiplex PCR reads. The sample yields some 120,000 distinct CDR3 sequences, about 20% seen once. The lymph nodes were axillary draining lymph nodes from breast cancer patients. This clonotype was recorded at least ten times. Its antigen remains unknown. Points from the study as a whole: Most tumor T cells seemingly derive from lymph node, then expand in tumor. Luminal-like breast cancer showed significantly greater tumor-nontumor repertoire similarity than basal-like breast cancer did.

J is TRBJ1-2 and V is TRBV20-1; 8 bases are a match to TRBD1. The TCR comes from a female donor with breast cancer. Some clones in this sample may be carry-over from other donors' samples. Sample: axillary lymph node tissue. CDR3 DNA: TGCAGTGCATGGACAGGGCCTCTCTATGGCTACACCTTC. Translated, it gives CSAWTGPLYGYTF.